Described below is a single T cell receptor (beta chain) sequence and its context. Its antigen target is currently unknown. No per-base quality is available; no much larger clone lies one base away. Genomic DNA was isolated using the Qiagen DNeasy kit from unsorted PBMCs as well as from negatively selected CD4+ and CD8+ fractions. TCR beta CDR3 regions were amplified by immunoSEQ multiplex PCR using primers annealing to V and J segments. A synthetic immune receptor repertoire was used to minimize amplification bias, and remaining bias was computationally removed after sequencing. The authors' pipeline ran thus. Custom Python scripts were used to quantify repertoire diversity as the Shannon entropy index. Unsorted, CD4+ and CD8+ repertoires were analyzed separately, except for combined analyses in which CD4+ and CD8+ sequences were merged in silico. A clone counted as expanded when the clone's frequency after treatment rose at least 2-fold relative to C1D1, and clones undetected at baseline were given a pseudocount of 0.5. Singleton clones were defined as clones with 0 or 1 copy at C1D1, and non-singleton clones were defined as clones with 2 or more copies. Clones expanded in unsorted samples were annotated as CD4+, CD8+ or unknown by matching protein sequences in sorted samples from the same patient. Wilcoxon tests on paired samples were used to test changes in diversity from C1D1 to C4D1. In its TCRdb copy, this immuneACCESS table keeps in-frame sequences only and misses some clones. Where compared with another copy, unresolved V genes explain less than half of these, and the others have no known cause. The DNA gave D and trimming, while V, J and clone size come from that table. This sample comprises about 110,000 clones, around 89% of them detected only once. The ten largest account for just under 20% of the sample.

Per the publication, the time point label means: cycle 2 day 1 (C2D1) of nivolumab. Every trial patient had relapsed after autologous stem cell transplantation, and cohorts A, B and C differed in prior brentuximab vedotin exposure. The trial cohort comprised some 60 patients with relapsed/refractory classical Hodgkin lymphoma whose best overall responses were complete response, partial response or progressive disease. In the multi-cohort phase II CheckMate 205 trial, trial patients received single-agent nivolumab. An independent review committee assessed best overall response by applying the 2007 International Working Group response criteria. Trial PBMCs were collected just before the start of nivolumab (C1D1) and during therapy at cycle 2 day 1 and cycle 4 day 1. After peripheral blood was drawn into 8 mL Vacutainer Cell Preparation Tubes, PBMCs were isolated by centrifugation and then cryopreserved.

The data were obtained in a study of PD-1 blockade in classical Hodgkin lymphoma (TCRdb year 2020). Describing the broader study: Nivolumab dosing was 3 mg/kg intravenously every 2 weeks, continuing until either disease progression or unacceptable toxicity. The study used CyTOF and TCR beta sequencing to define a peripheral blood immune signature of response to PD-1 blockade in classical Hodgkin lymphoma.

There are 14 amino acids in the CDR3, from cysteine to phenylalanine inclusive. The kept DNA is CDR3 alone, 42 bases in frame from the first base. The germline V gene (reference sequence) yields MNHEY for CDR1 and SMNVEV for CDR2. V loses 5 bases of germline sequence and J loses 4 bases, and the interval between the two ends is 14 bases. Study-wide findings and limitations: The study was limited to a single clinical trial cohort, and causes of repertoire differences, possibly disease activity or prior therapy, remained undefined. Trial patients with a complete response had baseline diversity similar to that of newly diagnosed patients, while partial responders and progressors had significantly lower diversity. Baseline TCR diversity was reported to be lower in newly diagnosed patients than in healthy donors, and even lower in relapsed/refractory patients. CD4+ but not CD8+ TCR diversity rose significantly by C4D1 (p=0.0027 vs p=0.16), most apparent in complete responders (p=0.02). Diversity was lower in patients who began nivolumab less than 1 year after ASCT, so these patients were left out of later analyses to avoid confounding by immune reconstitution.

The clonotype comes from a human donor with classical Hodgkin lymphoma. The input for sequencing was peripheral blood mononuclear cells (PBMCs), taken before the second cycle of nivolumab. The rearranged segments are TRBV27 and TRBJ1-2; no confident D gene assignment can be made. The sequenced DNA is TGTGCCAGCAGTCCCCTCCCGTGGGCCTATGGCTACACCTTC. Its coded protein is CASSPLPWAYGYTF.